The 15 T cell receptor beta chains reported below all come from one sample, sequenced in a study of PD-L1 blockade in urothelial cancer. Specified time point: pretreatment peripheral blood. Using immunoSEQ multiplex PCR, the repertoire was profiled, and TCRdb retains in-frame clones only, with some absent. The sample contains 45,000 to 60,000 clones, 82% of which appear only once. The sample was PBMCs, taken around atezolizumab (anti-PD-L1) treatment. Receptor source: a man over 45 with urothelial cancer.

Judged by abundance, this clone is medium-sized (0.01 to 0.1%). The CDR3 is CASSIQGAGAEAFF. The CDR3 DNA is TGTGCCAGCAGTATACAGGGGGCCGGAGCTGAAGCTTTCTTT. V usage is TRBV6-1 and J usage is TRBJ1-1; 9 positions match TRBD1. The J segment lost 6 bases and the V segment lost 5 bases, leaving 7 bases of the junction unmatched. The CDR3 covers 14 residues. Looked up from germline, CDR1 is MNHNS and CDR2 is SASEGT.

The chain carries TRBV18 and TRBJ1-2; no definite D call. V shed 2 bases and J shed 4 bases, with 8 bases lying between them. CDR3 size: 13 residues. Germline values: CDR1 KGHSH, CDR2 LQKENI. The CDR3 reads CASSPGSSYGYTF. Written as DNA, the CDR3 is TGTGCCAGCTCACCAGGGAGTTCCTATGGCTACACCTTC.

The genes are TRBV20-1 and TRBJ1-3; D remains unclear. Looked up from germline, CDR1 is DFQATT and CDR2 is SNEGSKA (reference sequence). The CDR3 is made up of 11 amino acids. V was cut by 5 bases and J by 5 bases, with 7 bases left in between. The CDR3 DNA follows: TGCAGTGCTGGGCTTCGAAACACCATATATTTT. This codes for CSAGLRNTIYF.

This chain joins TRBV28 and TRBJ1-5; TRBD1 matches at 10 bases. V shed 3 bases, J shed 9 bases, and the junction held 11 bases outside the gene matches. The CDR3 covers 16 residues. Germline-derived CDR1 and CDR2 are MDHEN and SYDVKM. The CDR3 sequence: CASSFSLGTGVRPQHF. The CDR3 nucleotides are TGTGCCAGCAGTTTCTCGCTAGGGACAGGGGTGAGGCCCCAGCATTTT.

This sequence joins TRBV10-2 and TRBJ1-2, with D perhaps TRBD1 (6 bases). V gave up 8 bases and J gave up 2 bases, with 9 bases separating them. CDR3 length equals 12 residues. The V gene's germline CDR1 is WSHSY and CDR2 SAAADI. The CDR3 sequence is CASRQENYGYTF. DNA for the CDR3: TGCGCCAGCCGACAGGAGAACTATGGCTACACCTTC.

J is TRBJ2-3 and V is TRBV7-6; 8 bases match TRBD2. The CDR3 totals 14 residues. Germline V gene data show CDR1 as SGHVS and CDR2 as FNYEAQ. The V gene end was trimmed by 4 bases and the J gene end by 4 bases; junction bases not matched to a gene: 4. CDR3 residues: CASSSGLAPDTQYF. CDR3 sequence (DNA): TGTGCCAGCAGCTCCGGACTAGCCCCAGATACGCAGTATTTT.

This chain joins TRBV30 and TRBJ1-5, with D uncertain. CDR1 is GTSNPN and CDR2 is SVGIG in the germline V gene (reference sequence). CDR3 length equals 15 residues. The V gene lost 0 bases and the J gene lost 3 bases, with 12 bases spanning the gap. In nucleotides, the CDR3 is TGTGCCTGGAGTGTATCCCGCACAGCCAATCAGCCCCAGCATTTT. Its protein is CAWSVSRTANQPQHF.

CDR3 sequence reads: CASSLKVSSTGSYTF. The CDR3 DNA reads TGCGCCAGCAGCTTGAAGGTGTCGTCTACAGGGAGCTACACCTTC. This sequence joins TRBV5-1 and TRBJ1-2; D might be TRBD1 (6 bases). The CDR3 covers 15 residues. From germline, CDR1 is SGHRS and CDR2 YFSETQ. The V and J ends lost 1 base and 9 bases respectively, with 19 bases between them.

The J gene is TRBJ1-1, the V gene TRBV27, with TRBD1 matching 7 bases. The CDR3 is 13 residues long. In germline, CDR1 is MNHEY, CDR2 SMNVEV (reference sequence). Trimming at V came to 5 bases and at J to 1 base, leaving 1 base not matched to a gene. CDR3 sequence (DNA): TGTGCCAGCAGTAGGACAGGGAACACTGAAGCTTTCTTT. Translation gives CASSRTGNTEAFF.

J is TRBJ2-1 and V is TRBV11-1; 7 bases match TRBD2. Germline V gene data show CDR1 as SGHAT and CDR2 as FQDESV (reference sequence). This CDR3 comprises 16 residues. V lost 1 base, J lost 3 bases, and 6 bases stayed unmatched. Here the CDR3 DNA reads TGTGCCAGCAGCTTAGGGGTTAGCGGGTACTACAATGAGCAGTTCTTC. Translating gives CASSLGVSGYYNEQFF.

The V call is TRBV6-6, the J call TRBJ1-3, with D uncertain. This CDR3 is 12 amino acids long. V lost 5 bases and J lost 9, with 11 bases in between. CDR1 is MNHNY and CDR2 is SVGAGI in the germline V gene (reference sequence). This CDR3 reads CASSLTAGTIYF. The CDR3 DNA reads TGTGCCAGCAGTCTTACCGCGGGCACCATATATTTT.

In its sample, this clone was seen a few times. The J gene is TRBJ1-1, the V gene TRBV11-1, with D perhaps matching TRBD1 (5 bases). The germline V gene has CDR1 SGHAT and CDR2 FQDESV (reference sequence). This CDR3 region has 18 residues. V gave up 5 bases and J gave up 0 bases, with 22 bases separating them. The CDR3 protein is CASSLEGNVGFMNTEAFF. CDR3 coding DNA: TGTGCCAGCAGCCTAGAGGGGAATGTGGGATTCATGAACACTGAAGCTTTCTTT.

The CDR3 bases are TGTGCCAGCAGTCAAGACAGGAGCAACTATGGCTACACCTTC. It translates to CASSQDRSNYGYTF. This chain joins TRBV6-5 and TRBJ1-2; perhaps TRBD1 as D (6 bases). Trimming took 5 bases from V and 2 from J, leaving 12 bases between them. The CDR3 has 14 residues. Germline V lookup: CDR1 MNHEY, CDR2 SVGAGI.

Relative to its sample, this clone is medium-sized. V gene TRBV5-4 combines with J gene TRBJ1-2; D perhaps matches TRBD1 (6 bases). The V end lost 4 bases, the J end lost 2 bases, and 21 bases lay between the germline ends. The CDR3 extends over 17 amino acids. Germline CDR1 reads SGHNT; CDR2 reads YYREEE (reference sequence). The CDR3 coding sequence is TGTGCCAGCAGCCTGAATTGGAGGCCACAGGGAAACTATGGCTACACCTTC. The encoded protein is CASSLNWRPQGNYGYTF.

The chain uses TRBV4-1 and TRBJ2-7; 9 positions match TRBD1. Germline CDR1 reads MGHRA; CDR2 reads YSYEKL. V lost 3 bases, J lost 4 bases, and 10 bases stayed unmatched. This CDR3 spans 16 amino acids. CDR3 sequence reads: CASSHLPGQGVYEQYF. In DNA form, the CDR3 reads TGCGCCAGCAGCCATCTTCCGGGACAGGGAGTATACGAGCAGTACTTC.